The 25 T cell receptor beta chains listed next were all sequenced from one sample in a study of T cell changes during pregnancy in multiple sclerosis. Generated by immunoSEQ multiplex PCR, the TCRdb table keeps only in-frame clones and is missing some. The sample lists some 89,000 clones, roughly 93% occurring once. Sequenced material: peripheral blood, taken in the third trimester of pregnancy. These receptors all stem from a female donor with multiple sclerosis, enrolled in a pregnancy study.

The chain is built from TRBV19 and TRBJ1-2, with D perhaps matching TRBD1 (5 bases). The CDR3 runs 17 residues. V lost 6 bases and J lost 4, with 24 bases in between. Germline CDR1 reads LNHDA; CDR2 reads SQIVND (reference sequence). The CDR3 nucleotides read TGTGCCAGTAGCCGAAGGGAGCGGGGGGTGTCTAGCTATGGCTACACCTTC. Its protein is CASSRRERGVSSYGYTF.

This sequence joins TRBV4-1 and TRBJ2-5; tentatively, D is TRBD2 (5 bases). The CDR3 extends over 14 amino acids. Trimming took off 1 base at V and 4 bases at J, with 10 bases between the two ends. Germline V gene lookup returns CDR1 MGHRA and CDR2 YSYEKL. The CDR3 sequence is CASSQVLATETQYF. Written as DNA, the CDR3 is TGCGCCAGCAGCCAAGTGCTAGCCACAGAGACCCAGTACTTC.

V and J are TRBV6-1 and TRBJ2-5, with D possibly being TRBD2 (6 bases). Germline CDR1 reads MNHNS; CDR2 reads SASEGT. Deletions cut 6 bases from V and 0 bases from J, with 14 bases between. The CDR3 sequence is 15 residues long. In nucleotides, the CDR3 is TGTGCCAGCAGGGATAGCGGAAAGTACCAAGAGACCCAGTACTTC. Its translation: CASRDSGKYQETQYF.

The V and J genes are TRBV6-5 and TRBJ2-7; the D gene is possibly TRBD1 (6 bases). V lost 5 bases and J 6 bases, leaving 14 bases between the germline ends. Germline CDR1 MNHEY, CDR2 SVGAGI. The CDR3 runs to 13 residues. Written as DNA, the CDR3 is TGTGCCAGCAGTGACAAGGGACATCCCGAGCAGTACTTC. This codes for CASSDKGHPEQYF.

This clone has just one count. J is TRBJ2-1 and V is TRBV5-1; TRBD1 matches 11 bases. CDR3 size: 16 residues. Losses at the gene ends were 4 bases for V and 0 bases for J; bases not matched to a gene: 3. The germline V gene has CDR1 SGHRS and CDR2 YFSETQ. The CDR3 spells CASSPGQGGSYNEQFF. DNA for the CDR3: TGCGCCAGCAGCCCGGGACAGGGGGGCTCCTACAATGAGCAGTTCTTC.

The chain is built from TRBV7-3 and TRBJ1-1; D is undetermined. Germline-derived CDR1 and CDR2 are SGHTA and FQGTGA. V shed 0 bases and J shed 0 bases, with 11 bases lying between them. The CDR3 extends over 16 amino acids. The CDR3 DNA is TGTGCCAGCAGCTTAACTAGGGAGCTAATGAACACTGAAGCTTTCTTT. It translates to CASSLTRELMNTEAFF.

The chain carries TRBV28 and TRBJ2-5, with a possible D match to TRBD2 (5 bases). CDR1 MDHEN and CDR2 SYDVKM come from the germline V gene. Trimming took off 7 bases at V and 8 bases at J, with 11 bases between the two ends. This CDR3 comprises 11 residues. The CDR3 protein is CASTPGGTQYF. CDR3 coding DNA: TGTGCCAGCACCCCAGGAGGTACCCAGTACTTC.

The CDR3 DNA is TGTGCCAGCAGCTTTACAGCCCCTAACTATGGCTACACCTTC. The encoded protein is CASSFTAPNYGYTF. This chain links TRBV5-6 with TRBJ1-2; D not certain. Looked up from germline, CDR1 is SGHDT and CDR2 is YYEEEE. The CDR3 runs to 14 residues. V lost 2 bases, J lost 0 bases, and 8 bases lay in between. Looking up the rest from reference TRBV5-6 and TRBJ1-2 gives the full variable domain: DAGVTQSPTHLIKTRGQQVTLRCSPKSGHDTVSWYQQALGQGPQFIFQYYEEEERQRGNFPDRFSGHQFPNYSSELNVNALLLGDSALYLCASSFTAPNYGYTFGSGTRLTVV.

V gene TRBV27 combines with J gene TRBJ2-7, with 8 nucleotides matching TRBD1. J was trimmed by 3 bases and V by 5 bases; bases with no gene match: 9. Germline loops: CDR1 MNHEY, CDR2 SMNVEV (reference sequence). The CDR3 runs 15 residues. This chain's CDR3 is CASSKTGAIGYEQYF. The CDR3 DNA follows: TGTGCCAGCAGTAAGACAGGGGCAATTGGCTACGAGCAGTACTTC.

V usage is TRBV7-6 and J usage is TRBJ2-3, with D perhaps TRBD2 (7 bases). Trimming shortened V by 1 base and J by 6 bases, and 11 bases separated the two germline ends. This CDR3 spans 14 amino acids. The germline V gene encodes CDR1 SGHVS and CDR2 FNYEAQ. CDR3 amino acids: CASSLGGGGDTQYF. In nucleotides, the CDR3 is TGTGCCAGCAGCTTAGGCGGGGGCGGGGATACGCAGTATTTT. The full variable domain, rest sourced from reference TRBV7-6 and TRBJ2-3, is GAGVSQSPRYKVTKRGQDVALRCDPISGHVSLYWYRQALGQGPEFLTYFNYEAQQDKSGLPNDRFSAERPEGSISTLTIQRTEQRDSAMYRCASSLGGGGDTQYFGPGTRLTVL.

This chain connects TRBV7-9 to TRBJ1-1; possibly TRBD1 for D (5 bases). Germline CDR1 SEHNR, CDR2 FQNEAQ (reference sequence). This CDR3 has 13 residues. The V end lost 6 bases, the J end lost 4 bases, and 12 bases lay between the germline ends. The CDR3: CASRAIGGTEAFF. The CDR3 DNA follows: TGTGCCAGCAGGGCTATCGGGGGCACTGAAGCTTTCTTT.

This chain links TRBV7-6 with TRBJ2-2; D possibly corresponds to TRBD1 (6 bases). V was trimmed by 1 base and J by 1 base, leaving 7 bases between them. The length of the CDR3 is 15 residues. Germline V gene data show CDR1 as SGHVS and CDR2 as FNYEAQ. This CDR3 is CASSLGGGNTGELFF. The DNA of the CDR3 is TGTGCCAGCAGCTTAGGAGGGGGGAACACCGGGGAGCTGTTTTTT.

The chain combines TRBV9 with TRBJ2-2; TRBD1 aligns across 9 bases. This CDR3 is 15 amino acids long. Germline values: CDR1 SGDLS, CDR2 YYNGEE. V shed 4 bases and J 6 bases; nucleotides not matched to a gene: 7. The CDR3 nucleotides read TGTGCCAGCAGCACGGGACAGGGTGGCTCCGGGGAGCTGTTTTTT. It specifies CASSTGQGGSGELFF. Supplemented by reference TRBV9 and TRBJ2-2, the full variable domain reads DSGVTQTPKHLITATGQRVTLRCSPRSGDLSVYWYQQSLDQGLQFLIQYYNGEERAKGNILERFSAQQFPDLHSELNLSSLELGDSALYFCASSTGQGGSGELFFGEGSRLTVL.

This chain uses TRBV5-8 with TRBJ1-5, with D possibly matching TRBD1 (6 bases). Trimming pared 7 bases from V and 6 bases from J, leaving 14 bases between. Germline V lookup: CDR1 SGHTS, CDR2 YDEGEE. The CDR3 runs to 13 residues. Here the CDR3 DNA reads TGTGCCAGCCAGGGGATCAGAGGTCAGCCCCAGCATTTT. Its protein product is CASQGIRGQPQHF.

This sequence joins TRBV7-9 and TRBJ1-6, with TRBD1 matching 10 bases. This CDR3 spans 17 amino acids. Unmatched junction bases numbered 6, after V lost 1 base and J lost 6 bases. Germline lookup yields CDR1 SEHNR and CDR2 FQNEAQ (reference sequence). The CDR3 is CASSLDPTGGFNSPLHF. The CDR3 nucleotides read TGTGCCAGCAGCTTAGACCCGACAGGGGGCTTTAATTCACCCCTCCACTTT.

V is TRBV5-6 and J is TRBJ2-1; TRBD1 might be the D (7 bases). The V end lost 3 bases, the J end lost 5 bases, and 18 bases lay between the germline ends. Germline CDR1 SGHDT, CDR2 YYEEEE. The CDR3 contains 16 residues. The CDR3 spells CASSWTGGGLDNEQFF. CDR3 DNA sequence: TGTGCCAGCAGCTGGACAGGAGGGGGACTCGACAATGAGCAGTTCTTC.

This sequence joins TRBV7-9 and TRBJ1-1, with D possibly being TRBD1 (5 bases). With 4 bases removed from V and 4 bases from J, the gap between germline ends came to 10 bases. This CDR3 region has 13 residues. Germline values: CDR1 SEHNR, CDR2 FQNEAQ (reference sequence). The CDR3 sequence is CASSSRRGTEAFF. In DNA form, the CDR3 reads TGTGCCAGCAGCTCACGAAGGGGCACTGAAGCTTTCTTT.

V usage is TRBV11-2 and J usage is TRBJ2-3; 9 bases are a match to TRBD1. The CDR3 extends over 18 amino acids. The junction had 8 bases not matched to a gene; V was cut back by 1 base and J by 0 bases. Germline V gives CDR1 SGHAT, CDR2 FQNNGV. CDR3 loop: CASSLGRDRVFSTDTQYF. DNA of the CDR3: TGTGCCAGCAGCTTAGGGAGGGACAGGGTGTTCAGCACAGATACGCAGTATTTT.

This clone showed up just a few times. The gene calls are TRBV27 and TRBJ1-2; 7 nucleotides match TRBD1. The CDR3 length is 13 residues. Per the germline V gene, CDR1 is MNHEY and CDR2 is SMNVEV (reference sequence). V dropped 5 bases and J dropped 7; count of bases not matched to a gene: 7. The CDR3 DNA reads TGTGCCAGCAGTCCCAACAGGGGCGGTGGCTACACCTTC. Protein product: CASSPNRGGGYTF.

The chain combines TRBV18 with TRBJ1-1, with D hard to call. V lost 3 bases and J 2 bases, leaving 7 bases between the germline ends. This CDR3 contains 13 residues. Germline CDR1 reads KGHSH; CDR2 reads LQKENI. The CDR3 reads CASSPQLNTEAFF. The CDR3 bases are TGTGCCAGCTCACCTCAGTTAAACACTGAAGCTTTCTTT.

The rearrangement joins TRBV2 to TRBJ2-3; 9 bases map to TRBD2. Unmatched junction bases numbered 5, after V lost 4 bases and J lost 0 bases. This CDR3 region has 16 residues. Germline CDR1 SNHLY, CDR2 FYNNEI. This CDR3 is CASSGDSGGSTDTQYF. CDR3 sequence (DNA): TGTGCCAGCAGTGGGGATAGCGGGGGAAGCACAGATACGCAGTATTTT.

V is TRBV4-2 and J is TRBJ2-1; 7 bases map to TRBD2. Per germline, CDR1 LGHNA and CDR2 YNFKEQ. V was pared by 0 bases and J by 0 bases, with 14 bases of the junction left unmatched. There are 20 residues in the CDR3. The CDR3 loop reads CASSQETFRGVKSSYNEQFF. DNA for the CDR3: TGTGCCAGCAGCCAAGAAACCTTTCGGGGGGTCAAAAGCTCCTACAATGAGCAGTTCTTC.

J is TRBJ2-1 and V is TRBV9; 14 nucleotides align to TRBD2. The CDR3 loop spans 16 amino acids. Germline CDR1 SGDLS, CDR2 YYNGEE. After removal of 0 bases from V and 6 bases from J, the junction contained 2 bases not matched to a gene. In DNA, the CDR3 is TGTGCCAGCAGCGTAGGACTAGCGGGGGGGCGCAATGAGCAGTTCTTC. Protein: CASSVGLAGGRNEQFF.

This sequence joins TRBV15 and TRBJ1-2; D not resolved. Germline assignment: CDR1 LNHNV and CDR2 YYDKDF (reference sequence). This CDR3 has 15 residues. V was clipped by 1 base and J by 3 bases, with 12 bases between them. CDR3 in amino acids: CATSRGAWQDYGYTF. In DNA, the CDR3 is TGTGCCACCAGCAGAGGGGCGTGGCAAGACTATGGCTACACCTTC.

The rearrangement joins TRBV9 to TRBJ2-7, with 7 bases aligning to TRBD2. Germline V CDR1 and CDR2: SGDLS, YYNGEE. The CDR3 length is 14 residues. V gave up 0 bases and J gave up 0 bases; unmatched junction bases: 0. CDR3 in DNA: TGTGCCAGCAGCGTAGGGGACTACTCCTACGAGCAGTACTTC. Its protein is CASSVGDYSYEQYF.